A selection of T cell receptor beta chains follows, all from one sample in a study of blood T cell repertoires in COVID-19. TCRdb's table, derived via immunoSEQ multiplex PCR, lists solely in-frame clones and lacks some. Of about 370,000 clones in the sample, around 92% are singletons; the top ten hold around 3%. Source material: peripheral blood. Every receptor here comes from a woman aged 30 to 39 with COVID-19, enrolled during active disease. The conserved cysteine and the conserved F or W are not part of the CDR3 here. A D gene is named only where the DNA matches it firmly.

TRBD2	TRBJ2-5	TRBV20-1	SASSRGGLETQY
NA	TRBJ2-3	TRBV6-4	ASSEASGDTDTQY
NA	TRBJ2-2	TRBV7-7	ASSSGQRTTGELF
NA	TRBJ2-7	TRBV20-1	SASVGTPSSYEQY
NA	TRBJ1-5	TRBV6-6	ASSLDRNNQPQH
TRBD1	TRBJ1-2	TRBV28	ASSLSDRGNYGYT
NA	TRBJ1-5	TRBV4-3	ASSQVPGSNQPQH
TRBD1	TRBJ2-2	TRBV28	ASSLSQGYGELF
TRBD2	TRBJ2-1	TRBV25-1	ASSGIGGRASEQF
NA	TRBJ1-4	TRBV6-5	ASSSGRANEKLF
TRBD2	TRBJ2-7	TRBV5-6	ASSLLSGGAYEQY
NA	TRBJ1-2	TRBV5-1	ASSLEEWVGYT
NA	TRBJ1-5	TRBV6-5	ASSKGNQPQH
TRBD2	TRBJ2-2	TRBV5-1	ASSLRLAENTGELF
NA	TRBJ2-5	TRBV7-7	ASSLALPETQY
NA	TRBJ1-3	TRBV14	ASSQVLSSSGNTIY
TRBD2	TRBJ2-5	TRBV7-2	ASSLAGLAGLGETQY
NA	TRBJ2-7	TRBV28	ASSLIVRASSYEQY
NA	TRBJ1-1	TRBV7-2	ASGLDRVNTEAF
TRBD1	TRBJ2-2	TRBV5-1	ASSSGRTGSPGELF
TRBD2	TRBJ2-2	TRBV5-4	ASSFDGGANTGELF
NA	TRBJ2-2	TRBV4-3	ASSQARGTGELF
NA	TRBJ1-2	TRBV28	ASSPDRNHGYT
NA	TRBJ2-1	TRBV5-1	ASSLFALDEQF